This T cell receptor (beta chain) was profiled in a study of CD8 T cells in ankylosing spondylitis. Overall study results and limits: Earlier reports found some motif variants in synovial fluid and blood in reactive arthritis.

V was clipped by 6 bases and J by 8 bases; unmatched bases: 3. This CDR3 region has 12 residues. Points on this clonotype: The antigen is unknown.

Preparation of TCR beta libraries was done by quantitative 5'-RACE with molecular barcodes. TCRdb processed the 5' RACE reads anew with MiXCR; each CDR3 protein has one entry. The data show about 27,000 distinct CDR3 sequences, with 7.9% seen just once and roughly 30% held by the top ten. The source material was blood. This chain joins TRBV12-3 or TRBV12-4 and TRBJ2-5, with 10 bases matching TRBD2. The sequence was obtained from a male donor with ankylosing spondylitis or in good health (not recorded which). CDR3 nucleotide sequence: TGTGCCAGCAGCCCTAGCGGGAGTACCCAGTACTTC. Translating gives CASSPSGSTQYF.